This T cell receptor (beta chain) derives from a study of T-cell reconstitution after alpha-beta-depleted transplantation in children. This CDR3 has 15 amino acids. Germline values: CDR1 SGHTA, CDR2 FQGNSA. V lost 1 base and J 1 base, leaving 11 bases between the germline ends. Unique molecular identifiers were used in preparing the TCRbeta library. TCRdb reprocessed the PCR reads with MiXCR, giving one entry per CDR3 protein. The sample yields fewer than 130,000 distinct CDR3 sequences, 10% seen once. The chain uses TRBV7-2 and TRBJ2-7, with a possible D match to TRBD1 (5 bases). The material sequenced was PBMCs from the stem cell graft donor, taken from the stem cell graft. The sequence was obtained from a human donor who donated a stem cell graft to a child with acute lymphoblastic leukemia. The CDR3: CASSLDSGSSYEQYF. The CDR3 nucleotides read TGTGCCAGCAGCTTAGACTCAGGGTCGTCCTACGAGCAGTACTTC.